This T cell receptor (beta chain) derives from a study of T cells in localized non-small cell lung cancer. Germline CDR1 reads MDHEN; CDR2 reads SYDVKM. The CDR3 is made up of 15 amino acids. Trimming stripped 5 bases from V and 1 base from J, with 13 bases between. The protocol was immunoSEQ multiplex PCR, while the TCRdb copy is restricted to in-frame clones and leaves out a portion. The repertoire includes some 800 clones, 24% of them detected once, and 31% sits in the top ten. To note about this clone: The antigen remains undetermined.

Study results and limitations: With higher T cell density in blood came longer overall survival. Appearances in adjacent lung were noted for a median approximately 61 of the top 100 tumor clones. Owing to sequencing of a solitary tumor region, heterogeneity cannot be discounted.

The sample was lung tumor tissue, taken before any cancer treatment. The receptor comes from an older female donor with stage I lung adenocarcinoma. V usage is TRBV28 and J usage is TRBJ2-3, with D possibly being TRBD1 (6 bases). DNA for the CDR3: TGTGCCAGCAGTAAAGGGGGATGGGGCACAGATACGCAGTATTTT. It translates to CASSKGGWGTDTQYF.